The 20 T cell receptor beta chains presented below share a single source sample, sequenced in a study of T cell changes during pregnancy in multiple sclerosis. TCRdb's copy holds only in-frame clones and misses some; the assay was immunoSEQ multiplex PCR. The sample has tens of thousands of clones, roughly 92% seen once; the top ten hold around 2%. This specimen consisted of peripheral blood, obtained in the second trimester of pregnancy. These receptors came from a female donor with multiple sclerosis, enrolled in a pregnancy study.

The V gene is TRBV19, the J gene TRBJ2-2, with D unresolved. The CDR3 is 16 amino acids. The V gene lost 0 bases and the J gene lost 4 bases, with 12 bases spanning the gap. CDR1 LNHDA and CDR2 SQIVND come from the germline V gene (reference sequence). CDR3 nucleotides: TGTGCCAGTAGTATAGAAGGAGTTTTCAGCACCGGGGAGCTGTTTTTT. This sequence encodes CASSIEGVFSTGELFF. Complete variable domain (other parts from reference TRBV19 and TRBJ2-2): DGGITQSPKYLFRKEGQNVTLSCEQNLNHDAMYWYRQDPGQGLRLIYYSQIVNDFQKGDIAEGYSVSREKKESFPLTVTSAQKNPTAFYLCASSIEGVFSTGELFFGEGSRLTVL.

The chain joins TRBV18 to TRBJ2-3, with D possibly matching TRBD1 (6 bases). V lost 1 base and J 2 bases, leaving 16 bases between the germline ends. CDR1 KGHSH and CDR2 LQKENI come from the germline V gene. The CDR3 totals 17 residues. The CDR3 region has the DNA TGTGCCAGCTCACCACTGGTCGGTCAGGGGCTCACAGATACGCAGTATTTT. Amino acid sequence: CASSPLVGQGLTDTQYF.

This rearrangement joins TRBV9 to TRBJ2-7; a possible D gene is TRBD2 (7 bases). This CDR3 region has 14 residues. V lost 2 bases and J lost 0, with 9 bases in between. CDR1 is SGDLS, CDR2 YYNGEE, per germline. CDR3 coding DNA: TGTGCCAGCAGCGTCGCGGGGGCCTCCTACGAGCAGTACTTC. This gives the protein CASSVAGASYEQYF.

This chain links TRBV7-9 with TRBJ1-2; D gene ambiguous. The CDR3 is made up of 14 amino acids. The germline V gene has CDR1 SEHNR and CDR2 FQNEAQ (reference sequence). V was cut by 8 bases and J by 2 bases, with 15 bases left in between. CDR3 sequence: CASFPAGGNYGYTF. CDR3 nucleotide sequence: TGTGCCAGCTTCCCCGCCGGAGGGAACTATGGCTACACCTTC.

The chain employs TRBV7-2 and TRBJ2-1; TRBD2 matches 8 bases. This CDR3 region has 14 residues. V lost 5 bases, J lost 6 bases, and 6 bases stayed unmatched. Germline CDR1 is SGHTA and CDR2 is FQGNSA. The CDR3 spells CASSPSGSRNEQFF. The CDR3 region has the DNA TGTGCCAGCAGCCCGAGCGGGAGTCGCAATGAGCAGTTCTTC.

The chain joins TRBV6-5 to TRBJ2-3, with 10 bases identical to TRBD2. CDR3 length: 16 amino acids. The germline CDR1 and CDR2 sequences are MNHEY and SVGAGI. The trim removed 4 bases at V and 1 base at J, leaving 5 bases unmatched. CDR3 bases: TGTGCCAGCAGTTCAATAGCGGGAGGCCGCACAGATACGCAGTATTTT. This codes for CASSSIAGGRTDTQYF.

The J gene is TRBJ1-4, the V gene TRBV11-2, with D tentatively TRBD1 (5 bases). V was shortened by 5 bases and J by 6 bases, with 19 bases between the two germline ends. Germline V CDR1 and CDR2: SGHAT, FQNNGV. This CDR3 comprises 16 residues. This chain's CDR3 is CASSPERGSGDEKLFF. The CDR3 bases are TGTGCCAGCAGCCCGGAAAGGGGTTCAGGAGATGAAAAACTGTTTTTT.

The chain joins TRBV5-1 to TRBJ1-6; 7 bases fit TRBD1. The CDR3 runs to 18 residues. The J segment lost 5 bases and the V segment lost 0 bases, leaving 11 bases of the junction unmatched. Germline CDR1 and CDR2: SGHRS and YFSETQ. The chain's CDR3 is CASSLELGAQGDNSPLHF. CDR3 coding DNA: TGCGCCAGCAGCTTGGAACTGGGGGCGCAGGGGGATAATTCACCCCTCCACTTT.

This clone has only one observation. This rearrangement joins TRBV30 to TRBJ1-1, with D possibly TRBD1 on 6 matching bases. The germline gives CDR1 GTSNPN, CDR2 SVGIG (reference sequence). The CDR3 runs to 12 residues. V lost 1 base and J lost 10, with 13 bases in between. CDR3 sequence: CAWSENRVGAFF. The CDR3 nucleotides are TGTGCCTGGAGTGAGAACAGGGTAGGAGCTTTCTTT.

The rearrangement links TRBV7-8 to TRBJ1-2; 8 nucleotides match TRBD1. The CDR3 is 15 amino acids. Germline CDR1 is SGHVS and CDR2 is FQNEAQ. Trimming removed 5 bases from V and 4 bases from J; junction bases left unmatched: 9. DNA for the CDR3: TGTGCCAGCAGCCCAACAGGGGGTTTAGGCTATGGCTACACCTTC. It translates to CASSPTGGLGYGYTF.

This chain uses TRBV5-6 with TRBJ1-3; 8 bases match TRBD1. Germline V gives CDR1 SGHDT, CDR2 YYEEEE. The CDR3 has 12 amino acids. Trimming removed 10 bases from V and 4 bases from J; junction bases left unmatched: 4. CDR3 nucleotide sequence: TGTGCCTCGACAGGGGCGGGAAACACCATATATTTT. The encoded protein is CASTGAGNTIYF. Drawing the rest from reference TRBV5-6 and TRBJ1-3, the complete variable domain is DAGVTQSPTHLIKTRGQQVTLRCSPKSGHDTVSWYQQALGQGPQFIFQYYEEEERQRGNFPDRFSGHQFPNYSSELNVNALLLGDSALYLCASTGAGNTIYFGEGSWLTVV.

This chain joins TRBV29-1 and TRBJ2-1, with a weak D call TRBD2 (6 bases). Trimming removed 4 bases at V and 0 bases at J, with 10 bases between. Germline assignment: CDR1 SQVTM and CDR2 ANQGSEA. The CDR3 is 14 residues long. CDR3 region: CSVGGGNSYNEQFF. As DNA, the CDR3 is TGCAGCGTTGGGGGCGGGAACTCCTACAATGAGCAGTTCTTC.

The chain is built from TRBV11-1 and TRBJ2-1, with a possible D match to TRBD1 (8 bases). The V gene lost 2 bases and the J gene lost 5 bases, with 10 bases spanning the gap. Germline CDR1 SGHAT, CDR2 FQDESV (reference sequence). The CDR3 is made up of 14 amino acids. The CDR3 DNA follows: TGTGCCAGCAGCTTAACAGGGGGGGACAATGAGCAGTTCTTC. This translates into CASSLTGGDNEQFF.

The chain has TRBV6-5 and TRBJ2-5; possibly TRBD2 for D (5 bases). The CDR3 has 13 residues. Trimming removed 4 bases at V and 2 bases at J, with 8 bases between. Germline V gene data show CDR1 as MNHEY and CDR2 as SVGAGI. In nucleotides, the CDR3 is TGTGCCAGCAGTTTAACTAGACAAGAGACCCAGTACTTC. Its translation: CASSLTRQETQYF.

Only one count was recorded for this clone. The gene calls are TRBV2 and TRBJ2-1; D gene ambiguous. In germline, CDR1 is SNHLY, CDR2 FYNNEI. Trimming removed 1 base at V and 5 bases at J, with 6 bases between. CDR3 size: 13 residues. CDR3 sequence (DNA): TGTGCCAGCAGTGAAGTACGGGACAATGAGCAGTTCTTC. It translates to CASSEVRDNEQFF.

This chain joins TRBV7-8 and TRBJ2-3; 8 bases are a match to TRBD1. V lost 4 bases and J lost 2; bases outside the gene matches: 11. CDR1 and CDR2 (germline): SGHVS, FQNEAQ. CDR3 length: 17 amino acids. The CDR3, as DNA: TGTGCCAGCAGCTCGCCTTCCTGGACAGGGAACACAGATACGCAGTATTTT. This sequence encodes CASSSPSWTGNTDTQYF.

The chain combines TRBV28 with TRBJ1-5; D may be TRBD1 (6 bases). The germline gives CDR1 MDHEN, CDR2 SYDVKM. There are 15 residues in the CDR3. Trimming pared 5 bases from V and 6 bases from J, leaving 17 bases between. The CDR3 DNA sequence: TGTGCCAGCAGTCGGACGTCGACAGGAGGTCAGCCCCAGCATTTT. This sequence encodes CASSRTSTGGQPQHF.

CDR3 in amino acids: CASSLGRSWETQYF. In nucleotides, the CDR3 is TGTGCCAGCAGCTTAGGTCGGTCATGGGAGACCCAGTACTTC. The chain employs TRBV7-9 and TRBJ2-5; no clear D gene. CDR1 SEHNR and CDR2 FQNEAQ come from the germline V gene (reference sequence). The V end was cut by 1 base, the J end by 5 bases, with 11 bases between. The CDR3 runs to 14 residues.

The J gene is TRBJ1-5, the V gene TRBV28; possible D gene TRBD1, 5 bases. Trimming stripped 3 bases from V and 0 bases from J, with 12 bases between. Per the germline V gene, CDR1 is MDHEN and CDR2 is SYDVKM. The CDR3 has 16 amino acids. CDR3 DNA sequence: TGTGCCAGCAGTTTCCTCAGACAGTATAGCAATCAGCCCCAGCATTTT. Translating it yields CASSFLRQYSNQPQHF.

The gene calls are TRBV2 and TRBJ2-3; 8 bases align to TRBD2. The CDR3 totals 14 residues. With V trimmed by 7 bases and J by 2 bases, 5 bases remained unmatched. CDR1 is SNHLY and CDR2 is FYNNEI in the germline V gene. CDR3 sequence: CASNQAGDTDTQYF. CDR3 nucleotides: TGTGCCAGCAACCAAGCGGGGGACACAGATACGCAGTATTTT.